This TCR beta chain was captured by sequencing in a study of blood T cell repertoires in COVID-19. Study at large: Some COVID-19 samples were acute and others convalescent; all came from the United States, Italy and Spain. PBMCs, B-cell-depleted T cells, or T cells provided the cDNA or gDNA that made up the material.

Original analysis: Reference gene primers were amplified, and this amplification served to estimate nucleated cell counts. Measured with immunoSEQ multiplex PCR; TCRdb has only the in-frame clones, and not every one. That table furnishes V, J and clone size, whereas the DNA furnished D and trimming. This sample has about 55,000 clones, with more than 75% found just once. Trimming took off 5 bases at V and 6 bases at J, with 11 bases between the two ends. This CDR3 spans 13 amino acids. Germline-derived CDR1 and CDR2 are SNHLY and FYNNEI. The chain links TRBV2 to TRBJ1-5, with no clear D. This clonotype originated in a woman aged 80 or older with acute or convalescent COVID-19. Sequenced: peripheral blood. CDR3 residues: CASSLEGFQPQHF. The CDR3 DNA reads TGTGCCAGCAGTTTGGAGGGCTTTCAGCCCCAGCATTTT.